Listed below are T cell receptor beta chains from one sample, sequenced in a study of shared clonotypes between healthy human individuals. Some clones are missing from TCRdb's copy, which holds only in-frame ones; the method was immunoSEQ multiplex PCR. The sample consists of about 1 million clones, about 75% of them appearing once. Sample: memory CD4+ T cells sorted from blood. The receptors stem from a man between 18 and 35 years old in good health. CDR3s include the opening cysteine and the closing phenylalanine or tryptophan. Fields, in order: V gene, clone size, J gene, D gene, CDR3 protein, CDR3 DNA. A D gene is named only where the DNA matches it firmly. A clone size is listed for some rows: how often the clone was seen (once, few, many), or a class if it is expanded.

TRBV5-4,NA,TRBJ1-4,TRBD1,CASSLGTGGPGEKLFF,TGTGCCAGCAGCTTGGGGACAGGGGGGCCGGGTGAAAAACTGTTTTTT
TRBV2,NA,TRBJ2-1,TRBD2,CASSVRSGGGNEQFF,TGTGCCAGCAGTGTAAGGAGCGGGGGCGGAAATGAGCAGTTCTTC
TRBV19,NA,TRBJ2-1,TRBD2,CASSIGSGRARSYNEQFF,TGTGCCAGTAGTATCGGTAGCGGGAGGGCCAGGTCCTACAATGAGCAGTTCTTC
TRBV5-1,NA,TRBJ2-3,NA,CASRALMADTQYF,TGCGCCAGCAGGGCCCTCATGGCAGATACGCAGTATTTT
TRBV9,NA,TRBJ2-3,TRBD2,CASSGGLAGVDTQYF,TGTGCCAGCAGCGGCGGACTAGCGGGGGTGGATACGCAGTATTTT
TRBV18,NA,TRBJ1-2,NA,CASSVTDTHYGYTF,TGTGCCAGCTCAGTGACCGACACGCACTATGGCTACACCTTC
TRBV18,NA,TRBJ2-2,TRBD2,CASSLAGKTGELFF,TGTGCCAGCTCTCTAGCGGGAAAGACCGGGGAGCTGTTTTTT
TRBV30,NA,TRBJ1-2,NA,CAWSVLGWGYTF,TGTGCCTGGAGTGTACTTGGGTGGGGCTACACCTTC
TRBV10-1,many,TRBJ2-5,NA,CASSGQGSETQYF,TGCGCCAGCAGTGGTCAGGGTTCGGAGACCCAGTACTTC
TRBV5-1,NA,TRBJ2-2,TRBD2,CASSLPGGRRELFF,TGCGCCAGCAGCTTGCCGGGGGGGCGAAGGGAGCTGTTTTTT
TRBV25-1,many,TRBJ2-1,NA,CASSEYGRYGQFF,TGTGCCAGCAGTGAATATGGGCGGTATGGGCAGTTCTTC
TRBV11-2,NA,TRBJ2-2,TRBD2,CASSDRRGGTGELFF,TGTGCCAGCAGCGATAGGCGGGGGGGCACCGGGGAGCTGTTTTTT
TRBV29-1,NA,TRBJ1-2,NA,CSVEDYGYTF,TGCAGCGTTGAAGACTATGGCTACACCTTC
TRBV28,NA,TRBJ1-3,NA,CASSAFKSSGNTIYF,TGTGCCAGCAGTGCATTTAAGTCCTCTGGAAACACCATATATTTT
TRBV28,NA,TRBJ1-6,TRBD1,CASSLQGANFSPLHF,TGTGCCAGCAGCTTACAGGGGGCAAATTTTTCACCCCTCCACTTT
TRBV5-8,NA,TRBJ2-2,TRBD2,CASNYAGEVITGELFF,TGTGCCAGCAATTATGCGGGAGAGGTGATAACCGGGGAGCTGTTTTTT
TRBV30,NA,TRBJ1-6,TRBD1,CAWSPGQGYSPLHF,TGTGCCTGGAGTCCGGGACAGGGATATTCACCCCTCCACTTT
TRBV6-6,NA,TRBJ2-5,NA,CASSQGLGLRETQYF,TGTGCCAGCAGTCAGGGTTTGGGGCTCAGGGAGACCCAGTACTTC
TRBV9,few,TRBJ2-1,NA,CASSVEGVGASSYNEQFF,TGTGCCAGCAGCGTTGAGGGTGTGGGGGCCAGCTCCTACAATGAGCAGTTCTTC
TRBV30,NA,TRBJ2-1,TRBD2,CACAAGGYNEQFF,TGTGCCTGTGCGGCGGGGGGTTACAATGAGCAGTTCTTC
TRBV28,NA,TRBJ1-1,NA,CASSWRGTEAFF,TGTGCCAGCAGTTGGAGGGGCACTGAAGCTTTCTTT
TRBV9,NA,TRBJ1-2,TRBD1,CASSAARTGYGYTF,TGTGCCAGCAGCGCAGCTAGGACAGGGTATGGCTACACCTTC
TRBV5-6,once,TRBJ2-3,NA,CASRGSGRGGADTQYF,TGTGCCAGCAGAGGGAGTGGCAGGGGAGGAGCAGATACGCAGTATTTT
TRBV30,many,TRBJ2-5,NA,CAWSPLQETQYF,TGTGCCTGGAGCCCTCTTCAAGAGACCCAGTACTTC
TRBV4-1,NA,TRBJ2-7,NA,CASSQDKFGGVYEQYF,TGCGCCAGCAGCCAAGATAAGTTCGGAGGGGTCTACGAGCAGTACTTC
TRBV11-3,NA,TRBJ2-1,TRBD2,CASSVGLAGGGYEQFF,TGTGCCAGCAGCGTGGGACTAGCGGGAGGGGGATATGAGCAGTTCTTC
TRBV28,NA,TRBJ1-4,NA,CASSSRRRTNEKLFF,TGTGCCAGCAGCTCTCGACGGAGGACTAATGAAAAACTGTTTTTT
TRBV15,NA,TRBJ2-7,NA,CATSRGLGEQYF,TGTGCCACCAGCAGGGGACTCGGCGAGCAGTACTTC
TRBV9,many,TRBJ2-1,NA,CASSGEGGPYNEQFF,TGTGCCAGCAGCGGAGAGGGGGGGCCCTACAATGAGCAGTTCTTC
TRBV6-5,NA,TRBJ2-2,TRBD1,CASRPRGQGPGELFF,TGTGCCAGCAGACCAAGGGGGCAGGGTCCCGGGGAGCTGTTTTTT
TRBV5-5,NA,TRBJ2-1,TRBD2,CASSYGGYLPTEQFF,TGTGCCAGCAGCTACGGGGGGTACCTCCCCACTGAGCAGTTCTTC
TRBV7-9,few,TRBJ2-1,TRBD2,CASSSREGFLGNEQFF,TGTGCCAGCAGCTCGCGGGAGGGTTTTCTGGGCAATGAGCAGTTCTTC
TRBV7-2,NA,TRBJ1-1,NA,CASSLGTKNTEAFF,TGTGCCAGCAGCTTAGGGACAAAGAACACTGAAGCTTTCTTT
TRBV5-4,NA,TRBJ2-7,NA,CASSLADSSLVTREQYF,TGTGCCAGCAGCTTGGCGGACAGTTCCCTAGTTACTCGCGAGCAGTACTTC
TRBV6-5,NA,TRBJ1-5,NA,CASTQMNSNQPQHF,TGTGCCAGCACACAGATGAATAGCAATCAGCCCCAGCATTTT
TRBV30,NA,TRBJ1-1,NA,CAWVKGQWSTEAFF,TGTGCCTGGGTCAAGGGGCAGTGGAGCACTGAAGCTTTCTTT
TRBV6-5,many,TRBJ2-3,NA,CASSEYSTDTQYF,TGTGCCAGCAGTGAGTACTCCACAGATACGCAGTATTTT
TRBV9,NA,TRBJ1-6,TRBD1,CASSPSGTGASSLHF,TGTGCCAGCAGCCCCAGCGGGACAGGAGCCTCGTCCCTCCACTTT
TRBV4-3,few,TRBJ1-2,NA,CASSQDRWGFDGYTF,TGCGCCAGCAGCCAAGATCGTTGGGGATTCGATGGCTACACCTTC
TRBV2,NA,TRBJ2-7,TRBD2,CASSEWGGPYEQYF,TGTGCCAGCAGTGAATGGGGGGGTCCCTACGAGCAGTACTTC
TRBV11-2,NA,TRBJ2-5,NA,CASSVAGAQETQYF,TGTGCCAGCAGCGTGGCCGGGGCCCAAGAGACCCAGTACTTC
TRBV6-1,NA,TRBJ2-2,NA,CASRQAGGGELFF,TGTGCCAGCAGGCAGGCGGGCGGCGGGGAGCTGTTTTTT
TRBV12-5,few,TRBJ2-1,NA,CASGLDTLGLAYNEQFF,TGTGCTAGTGGTTTGGATACTCTGGGACTGGCGTACAATGAGCAGTTCTTC
TRBV4-3,NA,TRBJ2-1,NA,CASSQGLGNEQFF,TGCGCCAGCAGCCAAGGGCTAGGGAATGAGCAGTTCTTC
TRBV5-1,NA,TRBJ2-2,NA,CASSFEGTGELFF,TGCGCCAGCAGCTTTGAGGGAACCGGGGAGCTGTTTTTT